The rows below give T cell receptor beta chains drawn from one sample of a study of T-cell memory formation after mild COVID-19. TCRdb recomputed calls from the 5' RACE reads with MiXCR, one row per CDR3 protein. The repertoire has under 450,000 distinct CDR3 sequences, approximately 22% of them found once; the top ten carry over 20%. Specimen: PBMCs or a T cell subset sorted from them (not recorded which). All receptors come from a man between 18 and 35 years old who had mild COVID-19 (a few samples of this study predate the infection). Cell type and time point are not known. CDR3s include the opening cysteine and the closing phenylalanine or tryptophan. Each record gives: J gene, CDR3 length, clone size, D gene, V gene, CDR3 DNA, CDR3 protein. D genes are given only for firm matches. Clone size is not always given. Where it is, it says once, few, many or a class for expanded clones.

>TRBJ1-2|15|many|TRBD1|TRBV7-2
TGTGCCAGCAGCCGCGGGACAGGGAAGGGCTATGGCTACACCTTC
CASSRGTGKGYGYTF
>TRBJ1-2|15|few|TRBD1|TRBV7-9
TGTGCCAGCAGCCGCCGGGACAGGGGATCCTATGGCTACACCTTC
CASSRRDRGSYGYTF
>TRBJ2-5|15|NA|TRBD2|TRBV10-3
TGTGCCATCAGTGAGGGCGAGCGGGGGCAAGAGACCCAGTACTTC
CAISEGERGQETQYF
>TRBJ2-1|14|NA|TRBD2|TRBV20-1
TGCAGTGCCTGTCCTAGCGGCGTATACAATGAGCAGTTCTTC
CSACPSGVYNEQFF
>TRBJ1-1|14|few|NA|TRBV7-3
TGTGCCAGCAGCTTAGGGGGCGCTTGGACTGAAGCTTTCTTT
CASSLGGAWTEAFF
>TRBJ1-6|14|NA|NA|TRBV27
TGTGCCAGCTTCTCAGGGTCCTATAATTCACCCCTCCACTTT
CASFSGSYNSPLHF
>TRBJ2-2|17|NA|NA|TRBV5-8
TGTGCCAGCAGCTTGAAGATAGGGGTCGGGAACACCGGGGAGCTGTTTTTT
CASSLKIGVGNTGELFF
>TRBJ2-7|12|NA|NA|TRBV25-1
TGTGCCAGCAGTGGCCGAACAGGGGAGCAGTACTTC
CASSGRTGEQYF
>TRBJ1-1|14|NA|NA|TRBV4-1
TGCGCCAGCAGCCAAGATGGCGTGGCAGGTTGGGCTTTCTTT
CASSQDGVAGWAFF
>TRBJ2-4|17|many|TRBD1|TRBV28
TGTGCCAGCAGTGGGGCCGGGACAGGGTTGGCCAAAAACATTCAGTACTTC
CASSGAGTGLAKNIQYF
>TRBJ1-1|14|NA|NA|TRBV7-2
TGTGCCAGCAGCTTAGACGCGGGGGTTCCAGAAGCTTTCTTT
CASSLDAGVPEAFF
>TRBJ2-4|13|NA|NA|TRBV7-3
TGTGCCAGCAGCTTTGGAGCCAAAAACATTCAGTACTTC
CASSFGAKNIQYF
>TRBJ1-2|12|NA|TRBD1|TRBV6-6
TGTGCCAGCAGGGCAGGGGGCTATGGCTACACCTTC
CASRAGGYGYTF
>TRBJ2-2|16|NA|NA|TRBV24-1
TGTGCCACCAGTGATTCTTGGACAGAAAACACCGGGGAGCTGTTTTTT
CATSDSWTENTGELFF
>TRBJ1-3|14|NA|NA|TRBV18
TGTGCCAGCTCACCGCGACAGTCTGGAAACACCATATATTTT
CASSPRQSGNTIYF
>TRBJ1-4|15|NA|TRBD1|TRBV12-3/TRBV12-4
TGTGCCAGCAGTGCAGGGACAGGGGGTTCTGAAAAACTGTTTTTT
CASSAGTGGSEKLFF
>TRBJ1-2|12|few|NA|TRBV27
TGTGCCAGCAGTTTATACGGGGGCGGCTACACCTTC
CASSLYGGGYTF
>TRBJ1-1|13|many|NA|TRBV9
TGTGCCAGCAGCGAAGGGGGGAACACTGAAGCTTTCTTT
CASSEGGNTEAFF
>TRBJ1-1|16|NA|NA|TRBV5-6
TGTGCCAGCAGCTTGGAGGGTTTGGGCAGAAACACTGAAGCTTTCTTT
CASSLEGLGRNTEAFF
>TRBJ1-3|18|few|NA|TRBV4-3
TGCGCCAGCAGCCAAGAACTTCGGGTCCTTAGCTCTGGAAACACCATATATTTT
CASSQELRVLSSGNTIYF
>TRBJ1-6|11|many|NA|TRBV25-1
TGTGCCAGCAGTGAAGGGGCACCCCTCCACTTT
CASSEGAPLHF
>TRBJ1-6|15|few|TRBD1|TRBV4-3
TGCGCCAGCAGCCAAGATCCGGACAGGGCTTCACCCCTCCACTTT
CASSQDPDRASPLHF
>TRBJ1-5|16|few|NA|TRBV4-1
TGCGCCAGCAGCCCAGCCTACGGACAGATCAATCAGCCCCAGCATTTT
CASSPAYGQINQPQHF
>TRBJ2-1|13|NA|NA|TRBV3-1
TGTGCCAGCAGCCAAGCGCGGGTCAATGAGCAGTTCTTC
CASSQARVNEQFF
>TRBJ2-5|14|few|NA|TRBV7-3
TGTGCCAGCCAGGGGGCGGGGGCTAGAGAGACCCAGTACTTC
CASQGAGARETQYF
>TRBJ1-2|14|NA|NA|TRBV5-1
TGCGCCAGCAGCCGCGGAGGGGGGAACTATGGCTACACCTTC
CASSRGGGNYGYTF